A single sample gave rise to the 5 T cell receptor beta chains below, sequenced in a study of cytomegalovirus exposure and HLA in healthy donors. The PCR used 60 Vbeta and 13 Jbeta primers. Measured with immunoSEQ multiplex PCR; TCRdb has only the in-frame clones, and not every one. The repertoire holds 140,000 to 150,000 clones, with over 60% as singletons. Source material: PBMCs. These receptors were taken from a man aged 40-55 years in good health and CMV-seronegative.

With respect to this clone: The sample contains more than one DNA sequence encoding this CDR3. The V gene is TRBV7-9, the J gene TRBJ2-7; D remains unclear. The CDR3 contains 12 residues. Germline V gives CDR1 SEHNR, CDR2 FQNEAQ (reference sequence). V was pared by 1 base and J by 4 bases, with 5 bases between. CDR3 bases: TGTGCCAGCAGCTTAGGAGCATACGAGCAGTACTTC. Its protein product is CASSLGAYEQYF.

The J gene is TRBJ2-1, the V gene TRBV4-2; 8 bases map to TRBD2. This CDR3 has 15 amino acids. The J segment lost 7 bases and the V segment lost 4 bases, leaving 9 bases of the junction unmatched. Germline V CDR1 and CDR2: LGHNA, YNFKEQ. CDR3 nucleotides: TGTGCCAGCAGCCCAGGGGCCCGGGAGGGGAATGAGCAGTTCTTC. This translates into CASSPGAREGNEQFF.

The chain links TRBV11-3 to TRBJ1-5, with D possibly being TRBD1 (6 bases). CDR3 length: 13 residues. The ends were cut back, 4 bases at V and 3 bases at J, with 7 bases in the middle. Germline-derived CDR1 and CDR2 are SGHNT and YENEEA. In DNA form, the CDR3 reads TGTGCCAGCAGCTGGGGGCACAATCAGCCCCAGCATTTT. Its translation is CASSWGHNQPQHF.

The J gene is TRBJ2-6, the V gene TRBV2; 7 nucleotides line up with TRBD1. This CDR3 has 13 residues. Trimming removed 10 bases from V and 2 bases from J; junction bases left unmatched: 2. The germline V gene encodes CDR1 SNHLY and CDR2 FYNNEI. CDR3 DNA: TGTGCCACCGACAGGGCTGGGGCCAACGTCCTGACTTTC. Its translation: CATDRAGANVLTF.

The rearrangement links TRBV5-8 to TRBJ2-7; D may be TRBD2 (5 bases). Deletions cut 4 bases from V and 6 bases from J, with 14 bases between. Germline CDR1 and CDR2: SGHTS and YDEGEE. The CDR3 sequence is 13 residues long. The CDR3 DNA reads as TGTGCCAGCAGCCACCCGAGGGCAGCCGAGCAGTACTTC. It yields the protein CASSHPRAAEQYF.